This TCR beta chain was obtained from a study of Ad26.COV2.S vaccination and SARS-CoV-2 variants. Background on the study: Administration of Ad26.COV2.S was intramuscular, either once or twice 56 days apart.

With regard to this clone: Its specificity is unknown.

Trimming cost V 6 bases and J 0 bases; bases outside gene matches: 12. Per the germline V gene, CDR1 is SGHTA and CDR2 is FQGNSA. This CDR3 region has 17 residues. Treatment defined: about 20 received Ad26.COV2.S at low or high dose, single or two shots; about five received placebo; per-sample allocation not given. Samples analyzed were those drawn on day 63 after the first vaccine or placebo injection. Donation was by an adult aged 18-55 years who was in Boston. The study used a vaccine consisting of an Ad26 vector that expressed Wuhan-strain SARS-CoV-2 spike. Whole-study findings and limits: Whether participants received vaccine or placebo, their non-spike TCR breadth was similar.

Method: immunoSEQ multiplex PCR; TCRdb's copy keeps in-frame clones and lacks some. The sample lists some 640,000 clones, around 90% occurring once. Sequenced here: peripheral blood, sampled in a trial of Ad26.COV2.S vaccine versus placebo. The sequence came from a person aged 18-60 years who received the Ad26.COV2.S COVID-19 vaccine or a placebo. V usage is TRBV7-2 and J usage is TRBJ2-3; 7 nucleotides agree with TRBD2. CDR3: CASRTQANGGSTDTQYF. The CDR3 coding sequence is TGTGCCAGCAGGACCCAGGCGAACGGGGGGAGCACAGATACGCAGTATTTT. Together with reference TRBV7-2 and TRBJ2-3, the CDR3 gives the full variable domain: GAGVSQSPSNKVTEKGKDVELRCDPISGHTALYWYRQSLGQGLEFLIYFQGNSAPDKSGLPSDRFSAERTGGSVSTLTIQRTQQEDSAVYLCASRTQANGGSTDTQYFGPGTRLTVL.